In its sample, the clone carrying this TCR beta chain was seen a few times. The length of the CDR3 is 12 residues. Trimming removed 3 bases at V and 8 bases at J, with 8 bases between. TCRdb independently ran MiXCR on the 5' RACE reads; one entry per CDR3 protein. Of about 41,000 distinct CDR3 sequences in the sample, 25% to 30% were seen once. The material sequenced was memory CD4+ T cells sorted from a lymph node. The sample's subset: memory CD4+ T cells, CD4+CD45RO+CD25-. This TCR derives from a female donor with breast cancer. The chain employs TRBV12-3 or TRBV12-4 and TRBJ2-1, with D perhaps TRBD2 (5 bases). CDR3 region: CASSFGRDEQFF. The DNA for the CDR3 is TGTGCCAGCAGTTTTGGGCGGGATGAGCAGTTCTTC.